Listed here are 28 T cell receptor beta chains from one sample, sequenced in a study of cytotoxic CD8 clonotypes in ibrutinib-treated CLL. Profiled with immunoSEQ multiplex PCR; TCRdb holds only in-frame clones, not every one. The sample gives around 200,000 clones, more than 75% of which show up once; over 9.5% is in the top ten. Sequenced here: PBMCs, sampled after 12 months of ibrutinib treatment. These receptors all come from a human donor with chronic lymphocytic leukemia.

V and J are TRBV6-1 and TRBJ2-7; weak D call: TRBD1 (5 bases). Germline-derived CDR1 and CDR2 are MNHNS and SASEGT. CDR3 size: 14 residues. V was pared by 3 bases and J by 3 bases, with 12 bases between. For the CDR3, the DNA is TGTGCCAGCAGTGACCCTTTGACAGTCTACGAGCAGTACTTC. Amino acids: CASSDPLTVYEQYF.

The chain uses TRBV25-1 and TRBJ2-1, with D perhaps TRBD1 (6 bases). The CDR3 contains 15 residues. Germline lookup yields CDR1 MGHDK and CDR2 SYGVNS. The V end was cut by 5 bases, the J end by 0 bases, with 11 bases between. The CDR3 nucleotides are TGTGCCAGCAGTACCAGGGACACCTCCTACAATGAGCAGTTCTTC. Protein sequence: CASSTRDTSYNEQFF.

Comments on this clone: This same CDR3 is encoded by further DNA sequences in the sample. J is TRBJ2-7 and V is TRBV9; tentatively, D is TRBD2 (6 bases). CDR1 and CDR2 from the germline V gene are SGDLS and YYNGEE. Trimming shortened V by 3 bases and J by 0 bases, and 7 bases separated the two germline ends. The CDR3 runs to 13 residues. In DNA, the CDR3 is TGTGCCAGCAGCGCGGGACTCTCCTACGAGCAGTACTTC. Translation: CASSAGLSYEQYF.

V and J are TRBV19 and TRBJ2-5; no reliable D call. Germline V gene lookup returns CDR1 LNHDA and CDR2 SQIVND (reference sequence). The CDR3 consists of 13 residues. The V and J ends lost 8 bases and 2 bases respectively, with 12 bases between them. For the CDR3, the DNA is TGTGCCAGTTGCAGCAGCCAACAAGAGACCCAGTACTTC. Amino acid sequence: CASCSSQQETQYF.

This sequence joins TRBV18 and TRBJ2-2; TRBD1 is a possible D gene (6 bases). Trimming pared 3 bases from V and 6 bases from J, leaving 14 bases between. The CDR3 contains 15 residues. Per germline, CDR1 KGHSH and CDR2 LQKENI. Written as DNA, the CDR3 is TGTGCCAGCTCACCTGAGAACAGGGCACCCGGGGAGCTGTTTTTT. It is translated as CASSPENRAPGELFF.

The CDR3 reads CASSLASGTGELFF. The CDR3 coding sequence is TGCGCCAGCAGCTTGGCTTCGGGCACCGGGGAGCTGTTTTTT. The chain uses TRBV5-1 and TRBJ2-2; D call uncertain. Germline V gene lookup returns CDR1 SGHRS and CDR2 YFSETQ. The V gene lost 0 bases and the J gene lost 4 bases, with 7 bases spanning the gap. This CDR3 is built from 14 residues.

The V call is TRBV9, the J call TRBJ1-1; D remains unclear. Germline CDR1 is SGDLS and CDR2 is YYNGEE. The length of the CDR3 is 14 residues. Trimming stripped 3 bases from V and 0 bases from J, with 9 bases between. The CDR3 DNA follows: TGTGCCAGCAGCGCCGACGGCATGAACACTGAAGCTTTCTTT. This sequence encodes CASSADGMNTEAFF.

The V gene is TRBV5-1, the J gene TRBJ2-7, with 8 positions matching TRBD1. This CDR3 has 18 residues. From germline, CDR1 is SGHRS and CDR2 YFSETQ. With V trimmed by 0 bases and J by 3 bases, 14 bases remained unmatched. DNA of the CDR3: TGCGCCAGCAGCTTGGCGGTTTCGTGGACAGGGCTTAACTACGAGCAGTACTTC. It encodes CASSLAVSWTGLNYEQYF.

The chain combines TRBV19 with TRBJ1-1, with 8 bases matching TRBD1. After removal of 6 bases from V and 1 base from J, the junction contained 10 bases not matched to a gene. The CDR3 is 16 amino acids. CDR1 is LNHDA and CDR2 is SQIVND in the germline V gene (reference sequence). CDR3 region: CASSSPLGQGNTEAFF. The CDR3 region has the DNA TGTGCCAGTAGCTCACCCCTCGGACAGGGGAACACTGAAGCTTTCTTT.

The chain has TRBV27 and TRBJ2-1; 8 bases are a match to TRBD1. Germline values: CDR1 MNHEY, CDR2 SMNVEV (reference sequence). CDR3 length: 13 residues. The trim removed 2 bases at V and 9 bases at J, leaving 3 bases unmatched. CDR3: CASSLQGATEQFF. As DNA, the CDR3 is TGTGCCAGCAGTTTACAGGGGGCGACTGAGCAGTTCTTC.

The V gene is TRBV5-5, the J gene TRBJ1-5; D is unclear. V dropped 4 bases and J dropped 4 bases, with 15 bases sitting between them. This CDR3 has 15 amino acids. Looked up from germline, CDR1 is SGHKS and CDR2 is YYEKEE (reference sequence). The CDR3 sequence is CASSTALGENQPQHF. In DNA, the CDR3 is TGTGCCAGCAGCACCGCTTTAGGCGAAAATCAGCCCCAGCATTTT.

This clone was seen more than once but under ten times. The CDR3 sequence: CASGKNTGELFF. The CDR3 coding sequence is TGCGCCAGCGGCAAGAACACCGGGGAGCTGTTTTTT. The rearrangement links TRBV10-2 to TRBJ2-2; no clear D. CDR3 size: 12 residues. Trimming took off 8 bases at V and 1 base at J, with 5 bases between the two ends. Per germline, CDR1 WSHSY and CDR2 SAAADI.

This clone was seen just once. V is TRBV19 and J is TRBJ1-2; D might be TRBD1 (6 bases). Deletions cut 7 bases from V and 3 bases from J, with 9 bases between. This CDR3 has 12 residues. Germline CDR1 reads LNHDA; CDR2 reads SQIVND (reference sequence). The DNA of the CDR3 is TGTGCCAGTAAGAAGGGGGACTATGGCTACACCTTC. Translating gives CASKKGDYGYTF.

The chain joins TRBV29-1 to TRBJ1-2; TRBD1 agrees at 10 bases. There are 14 residues in the CDR3. With 2 bases clipped from V and 5 bases from J, the junction kept 5 bases outside the gene matches. The germline gives CDR1 SQVTM, CDR2 ANQGSEA. CDR3 nucleotide sequence: TGCAGCGTTGAACGACAGGGGGCCGGGTATGGCTACACCTTC. Translated: CSVERQGAGYGYTF.

This chain connects TRBV9 to TRBJ1-2; D uncertain. V shed 3 bases and J shed 2 bases, with 14 bases lying between them. The germline gives CDR1 SGDLS, CDR2 YYNGEE. The CDR3 consists of 15 residues. CDR3 loop: CASSANPGVNYGYTF. CDR3 nucleotide sequence: TGTGCCAGCAGCGCCAACCCCGGGGTGAACTATGGCTACACCTTC.

This chain uses TRBV27 with TRBJ1-2, with a weak D call TRBD1 (5 bases). V dropped 6 bases and J dropped 7 bases, with 24 bases sitting between them. Germline values: CDR1 MNHEY, CDR2 SMNVEV (reference sequence). CDR3 length equals 16 residues. CDR3 sequence (DNA): TGTGCCAGCAGCCCGGTACTGCCAAGGCCGGGGGGTGGCTACACCTTC. This gives the protein CASSPVLPRPGGGYTF.

The chain joins TRBV5-1 to TRBJ2-7; D possibly matches TRBD1 or TRBD2 (7 bases each). CDR3 length equals 16 residues. V was trimmed by 4 bases and J by 9 bases, leaving 26 bases between them. Looked up from germline, CDR1 is SGHRS and CDR2 is YFSETQ. CDR3 sequence (DNA): TGCGCCAGCAGCCTTAGTGGGACAGTCTTGGGGAGGGTGCAGTACTTC. Its translation: CASSLSGTVLGRVQYF.

This clone is a singleton in its sample. V is TRBV19 and J is TRBJ2-1, with D tentatively TRBD2 (6 bases). The length of the CDR3 is 15 residues. Trimming cost V 3 bases and J 6 bases, with 15 bases left between them. Germline V gene sequence: CDR1 LNHDA, CDR2 SQIVND (reference sequence). The CDR3 DNA reads TGTGCCAGTAGTATTGGCGGGAAGGGGCGCAATGAGCAGTTCTTC. This encodes CASSIGGKGRNEQFF.

V gene TRBV11-2 combines with J gene TRBJ2-1; the D is unclear. Trimming took 3 bases from V and 4 from J, leaving 13 bases between them. The CDR3 has 15 amino acids. From germline, CDR1 is SGHAT and CDR2 FQNNGV. The CDR3 DNA follows: TGTGCCAGCAGCTTTTCATTCCAGCTTTACAATGAGCAGTTCTTC. The encoded protein is CASSFSFQLYNEQFF.

V gene TRBV28 combines with J gene TRBJ2-7; 11 bases are shared with TRBD2. Trimming cost V 6 bases and J 9 bases; bases outside gene matches: 7. Germline V gives CDR1 MDHEN, CDR2 SYDVKM. The CDR3 consists of 13 residues. The CDR3 DNA sequence: TGTGCCAGCAGCCCTCGACTAGCGGGATGGCAGTACTTC. This codes for CASSPRLAGWQYF.

Notes on this clone: Other DNA sequences in this sample translate to the same CDR3. In DNA form, the CDR3 reads TGTGCTAGTGGTTTATCGGGGACAGATACGCAGTATTTT. It encodes CASGLSGTDTQYF. The rearrangement joins TRBV12-5 to TRBJ2-3, with a tentative D call TRBD2 (5 bases). Between the trimmed V and J ends, which lost 3 bases and 3 bases, there was a span of 7 bases. The CDR3 length is 13 residues. Germline CDR1 is LGHNT and CDR2 is FRNRAP. The full variable domain, completed using reference TRBV12-5 and TRBJ2-3, is DARVTQTPRHKVTEMGQEVTMRCQPILGHNTVFWYRQTMMQGLELLAYFRNRAPLDDSGMPKDRFSAEMPDATLATLKIQPSEPRDSAVYFCASGLSGTDTQYFGPGTRLTVL.

This clone was counted between two and nine times. The gene calls are TRBV9 and TRBJ1-1; D ambiguous. Trimming took 3 bases from V and 1 from J, leaving 7 bases between them. The CDR3 extends over 13 amino acids. Germline CDR1 SGDLS, CDR2 YYNGEE. The CDR3 loop is CASSARTNTEAFF. The CDR3 nucleotides are TGTGCCAGCAGCGCCCGGACGAACACTGAAGCTTTCTTT.

The J gene is TRBJ2-3, the V gene TRBV9, with 11 positions matching TRBD2. CDR3 length equals 15 residues. Germline V gene sequence: CDR1 SGDLS, CDR2 YYNGEE. V shed 4 bases, J shed 5 bases, and the junction held 6 bases outside the gene matches. CDR3 residues: CASSYSGGAVDTQYF. CDR3 DNA sequence: TGTGCCAGCAGCTATAGCGGGGGGGCGGTAGATACGCAGTATTTT.

This sequence joins TRBV7-8 and TRBJ2-7, with TRBD1 matching 10 bases. V was pared by 4 bases and J by 7 bases, with 13 bases of the junction left unmatched. CDR3 length equals 16 residues. CDR1 is SGHVS and CDR2 is FQNEAQ in the germline V gene. This CDR3 is CASSSLSGTGVGEQYF. DNA of the CDR3: TGTGCCAGCAGCTCCCTGAGCGGGACAGGGGTGGGGGAGCAGTACTTC.

This clone was counted only a few times. The CDR3 nucleotides read TGTGCCAGCAGCCAGCCGGGACACTACGAGCAGTACTTC. Its translation: CASSQPGHYEQYF. The chain links TRBV11-3 to TRBJ2-7, with D perhaps matching TRBD1 (6 bases). V lost 5 bases and J lost 3, with 11 bases in between. The germline CDR1 and CDR2 sequences are SGHNT and YENEEA. CDR3 length: 13 amino acids.

The chain couples TRBV9 to TRBJ1-2; 9 nucleotides agree with TRBD1. The CDR3 contains 13 residues. V shed 5 bases, J shed 5 bases, and the junction held 4 bases outside the gene matches. CDR1 and CDR2 (germline): SGDLS, YYNGEE. The CDR3 DNA sequence: TGTGCCAGCAGTGCCGGGACAGGGTATGGCTACACCTTC. This codes for CASSAGTGYGYTF.

This clone has a count of ten or more. The junction differs from germline at one of its ends, possibly a read error. This CDR3 reads CASSVAPTDPVLF. CDR3 sequence (DNA): TGTGCCAGCAGCGTAGCCCCGACGGACCCCGTTCTCTTT. The chain carries TRBV9 and TRBJ1-4; D is undetermined. Per germline, CDR1 SGDLS and CDR2 YYNGEE. The CDR3 extends over 13 amino acids.

The V call is TRBV28, the J call TRBJ1-1; D gene ambiguous. The CDR3 contains 13 residues. The V gene lost 2 bases and the J gene lost 8 bases, with 12 bases spanning the gap. Germline V CDR1 and CDR2: MDHEN, SYDVKM. The CDR3, as DNA: TGTGCCAGCAGTTTAGAAGCCAGGCTAGAAGCTTTCTTT. Its protein is CASSLEARLEAFF. Full variable domain (rest looked up from reference TRBV28 and TRBJ1-1): DVKVTQSSRYLVKRTGEKVFLECVQDMDHENMFWYRQDPGLGLRLIYFSYDVKMKEKGDIPEGYSVSREKKERFSLILESASTNQTSMYLCASSLEARLEAFFGQGTRLTVV.